This T cell receptor (beta chain) was recovered during a study of blood T cell repertoires in COVID-19. Study-level background: COVID-19 samples, acute and convalescent, were from the United States, Italy and Spain. T cells, B-cell-depleted T cells, or PBMCs provided the cDNA or gDNA that served as material.

Germline V gene sequence: CDR1 MNHEY, CDR2 SMNVEV (reference sequence). Between the trimmed V and J ends, which lost 3 bases and 7 bases, there was a span of 12 bases. This CDR3 spans 13 amino acids. In the original processing: Using reference gene primer amplification, nucleated cell counts were estimated. Repertoires were generated with immunoSEQ multiplex PCR, while TCRdb's copy carries only in-frame clones and drops some. V, J and clone size were drawn from that table, and D and trimming were deduced from the DNA. The data show under 150,000 clones, 65% to 85% seen once. This clonotype was obtained from a woman in her 50s with acute or convalescent COVID-19. The sample comprised peripheral blood. This chain links TRBV27 with TRBJ1-2; D gene uncertain. CDR3 sequence reads: CASSFGPGSGYTF. The CDR3 DNA sequence: TGTGCCAGCAGTTTCGGTCCGGGGAGTGGCTACACCTTC.